This T cell receptor (beta chain) was identified during a study of early T cells in non-severe SARS-CoV-2 infection. Study details: Unsorted whole-blood RNA was sequenced in bulk, leaving chains unpaired.

This clonotype was counted a few times. The antigen remains undetermined. Individual cDNA molecules were tagged with unique molecular identifiers, the study reported. MiXCR, applied by TCRdb to the 5' RACE reads, yields one record per CDR3 protein. The sample holds 90,000 to 120,000 distinct CDR3 sequences, around 10% seen once. Per germline, CDR1 MDHEN and CDR2 SYDVKM. The CDR3 is 12 amino acids. Trimming removed 5 bases from V and 8 bases from J, with 7 bases in between. Study-level results: There was a bias toward anti-spike CD8 responses in VDJdb matching, which missed private and CD4 specificities.

The sequencing input was whole blood. The receptor was derived from an adult who was a healthcare worker with PCR-confirmed SARS-CoV-2 infection or an uninfected control (not recorded which). This chain links TRBV28 with TRBJ1-6, with D uncertain. CDR3 coding DNA: TGTGCCAGCAGTATCCGAGATTCACCCCTCCACTTT. Its translation is CASSIRDSPLHF.